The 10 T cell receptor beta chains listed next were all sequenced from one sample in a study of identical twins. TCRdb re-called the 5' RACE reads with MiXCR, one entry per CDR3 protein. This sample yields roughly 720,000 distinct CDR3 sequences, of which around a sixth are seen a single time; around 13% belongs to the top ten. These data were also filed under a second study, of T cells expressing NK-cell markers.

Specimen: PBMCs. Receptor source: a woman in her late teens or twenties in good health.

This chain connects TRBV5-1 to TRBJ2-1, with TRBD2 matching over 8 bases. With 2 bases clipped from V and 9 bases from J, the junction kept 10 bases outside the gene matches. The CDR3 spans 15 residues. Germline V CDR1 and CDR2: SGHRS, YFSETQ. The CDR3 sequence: CASSFRAGGLSEQFF. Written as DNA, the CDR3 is TGCGCCAGCAGCTTCAGGGCGGGGGGCCTCTCTGAGCAGTTCTTC. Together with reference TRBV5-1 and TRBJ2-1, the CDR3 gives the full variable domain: KAGVTQTPRYLIKTRGQQVTLSCSPISGHRSVSWYQQTPGQGLQFLFEYFSETQRNKGNFPGRFSGRQFSNSRSEMNVSTLELGDSALYLCASSFRAGGLSEQFFGPGTRLTVL.

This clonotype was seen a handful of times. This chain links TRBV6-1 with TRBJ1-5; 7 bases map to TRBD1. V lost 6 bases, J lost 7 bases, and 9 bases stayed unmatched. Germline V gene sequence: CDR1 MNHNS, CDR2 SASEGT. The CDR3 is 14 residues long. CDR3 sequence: CASRPTGIGQPQHF. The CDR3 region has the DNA TGTGCCAGCAGACCGACAGGGATAGGCCAGCCCCAGCATTTT.

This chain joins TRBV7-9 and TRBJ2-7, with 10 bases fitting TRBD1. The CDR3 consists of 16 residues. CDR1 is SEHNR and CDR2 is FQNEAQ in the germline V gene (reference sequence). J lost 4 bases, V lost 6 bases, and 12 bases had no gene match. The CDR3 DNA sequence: TGTGCCAGCAGTCAAACAGACAGGGGGCGCAGTTACGAGCAGTACTTC. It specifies CASSQTDRGRSYEQYF.

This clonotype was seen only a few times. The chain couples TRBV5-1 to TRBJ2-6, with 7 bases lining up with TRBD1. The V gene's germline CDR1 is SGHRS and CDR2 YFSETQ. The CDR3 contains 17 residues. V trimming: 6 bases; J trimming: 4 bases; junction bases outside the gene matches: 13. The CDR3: CASTLQTGIRGANVLTF. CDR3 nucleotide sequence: TGCGCCAGCACCCTACAGACAGGGATAAGAGGGGCCAACGTCCTGACTTTC.

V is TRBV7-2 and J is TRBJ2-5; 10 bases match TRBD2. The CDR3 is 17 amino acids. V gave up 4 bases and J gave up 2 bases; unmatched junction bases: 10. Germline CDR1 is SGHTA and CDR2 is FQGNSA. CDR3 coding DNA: TGTGCCAGCAGCTCCCCTAGGACTAGCGGAAAACAAGAGACCCAGTACTTC. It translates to CASSSPRTSGKQETQYF.

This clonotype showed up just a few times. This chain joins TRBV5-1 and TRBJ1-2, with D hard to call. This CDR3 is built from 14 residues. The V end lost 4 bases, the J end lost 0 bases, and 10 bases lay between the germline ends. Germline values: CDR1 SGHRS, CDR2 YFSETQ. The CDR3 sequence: CASSVRTPNYGYTF. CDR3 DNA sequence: TGCGCCAGCAGCGTCCGGACCCCTAACTATGGCTACACCTTC.

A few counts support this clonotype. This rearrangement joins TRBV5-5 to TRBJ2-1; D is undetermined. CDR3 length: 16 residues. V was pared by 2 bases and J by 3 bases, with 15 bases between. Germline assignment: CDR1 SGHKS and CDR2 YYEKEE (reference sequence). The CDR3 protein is CASSLGPTTGYNEQFF. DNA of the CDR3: TGTGCCAGCAGCTTAGGACCAACCACGGGCTACAATGAGCAGTTCTTC. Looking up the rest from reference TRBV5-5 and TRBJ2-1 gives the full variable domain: DAGVTQSPTHLIKTRGQQVTLRCSPISGHKSVSWYQQVLGQGPQFIFQYYEKEERGRGNFPDRFSARQFPNYSSELNVNALLLGDSALYLCASSLGPTTGYNEQFFGPGTRLTVL.

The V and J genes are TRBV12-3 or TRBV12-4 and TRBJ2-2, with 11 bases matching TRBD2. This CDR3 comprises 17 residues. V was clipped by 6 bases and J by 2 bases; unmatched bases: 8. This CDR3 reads CASSPGLAEFNTGELFF. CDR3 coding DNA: TGTGCCAGCAGCCCGGGACTAGCGGAGTTCAACACCGGGGAGCTGTTTTTT.

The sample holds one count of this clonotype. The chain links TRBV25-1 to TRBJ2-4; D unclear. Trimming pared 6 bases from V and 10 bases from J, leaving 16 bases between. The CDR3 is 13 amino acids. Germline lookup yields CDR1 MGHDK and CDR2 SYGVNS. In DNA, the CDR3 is TGTGCCAGCAGGGACCTCCGCGAATGGATTCAGTACTTC. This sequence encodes CASRDLREWIQYF.

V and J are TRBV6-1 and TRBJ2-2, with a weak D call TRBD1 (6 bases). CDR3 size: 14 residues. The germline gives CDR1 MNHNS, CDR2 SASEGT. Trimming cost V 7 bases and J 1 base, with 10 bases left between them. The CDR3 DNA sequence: TGTGCCAGCAACCTGACAGGGAACACCGGGGAGCTGTTTTTT. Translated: CASNLTGNTGELFF.